The 20 T cell receptor beta chains below come from one sample, sequenced in a study of beta chain features in type 1 diabetes. As every portion of the isolated RNA was reverse transcribed, the sequencing read expressed TCRB transcripts. Sequenced by immunoSEQ multiplex PCR; TCRdb stores in-frame clones only, minus some. This repertoire shows hundreds of thousands of clones, 10% to 15% found once; its top ten account for more than 0.015%. Specimen: naive CD4+ T cells from blood. All receptors come from a man younger than 35 in good health.

The chain uses TRBV5-1 and TRBJ1-2, with 8 bases matching TRBD1. Germline CDR1 reads SGHRS; CDR2 reads YFSETQ. The J segment lost 6 bases and the V segment lost 0 bases, leaving 7 bases of the junction unmatched. CDR3 length: 15 residues. In DNA, the CDR3 is TGCGCCAGCAGCTTGGGTGTAAGGACAGGGCATGGCTACACCTTC. This translates into CASSLGVRTGHGYTF.

The chain employs TRBV5-8 and TRBJ2-3; TRBD1 matches at 7 bases. This CDR3 region has 13 residues. The trim removed 6 bases at V and 15 bases at J, leaving 16 bases unmatched. The germline V gene has CDR1 SGHTS and CDR2 YDEGEE. The CDR3 is CASTSSGTEIPYF. The CDR3 DNA reads as TGTGCCAGCACCTCATCCGGGACAGAAATCCCCTATTTT.

This clone appeared a few times. The chain carries TRBV5-1 and TRBJ2-3; D unclear. Germline-derived CDR1 and CDR2 are SGHRS and YFSETQ. The V end lost 5 bases, the J end lost 4 bases, and 14 bases lay between the germline ends. This CDR3 region has 14 residues. The CDR3 coding sequence is TGCGCCAGCAGAAGAGATGCGTTCGCAGATACGCAGTATTTT. Protein: CASRRDAFADTQYF.

This sequence joins TRBV28 and TRBJ2-3; the match to TRBD2 covers 7 bases. Losses at the gene ends were 6 bases for V and 0 bases for J; bases not matched to a gene: 12. Germline V lookup: CDR1 MDHEN, CDR2 SYDVKM. This CDR3 is built from 17 residues. For the CDR3, the DNA is TGTGCCAGCAGCCCGGGGGGTTGGCACACTAGCACAGATACGCAGTATTTT. Amino acids: CASSPGGWHTSTDTQYF.

This clone was seen a handful of times. This same CDR3 is encoded by further DNA sequences in the sample. The genes are TRBV19 and TRBJ1-2; D uncertain. CDR1 LNHDA and CDR2 SQIVND come from the germline V gene (reference sequence). The CDR3 length is 12 residues. Trimming pared 2 bases from V and 2 bases from J, leaving 3 bases between. This CDR3 is CASSIQNYGYTF. The CDR3 region has the DNA TGTGCCAGTAGTATACAGAACTATGGCTACACCTTC.

This clone was seen a few times. The rearrangement links TRBV7-9 to TRBJ2-1, with 7 bases lining up with TRBD1. V lost 4 bases, J lost 2 bases, and 5 bases stayed unmatched. CDR3 length: 15 amino acids. Germline CDR1 reads SEHNR; CDR2 reads FQNEAQ (reference sequence). CDR3: CASSWIGGAYNEQFF. DNA of the CDR3: TGTGCCAGCAGCTGGATAGGGGGCGCCTACAATGAGCAGTTCTTC.

The chain couples TRBV5-1 to TRBJ1-6; D is ambiguous. Germline-derived CDR1 and CDR2 are SGHRS and YFSETQ. This CDR3 has 15 amino acids. Trimming stripped 2 bases from V and 0 bases from J, with 6 bases between. The CDR3 reads CASSFDSSYNSPLHF. The CDR3 DNA sequence: TGCGCCAGCAGCTTCGACTCCTCCTATAATTCACCCCTCCACTTT. The whole variable domain, filled in from reference TRBV5-1 and TRBJ1-6, reads KAGVTQTPRYLIKTRGQQVTLSCSPISGHRSVSWYQQTPGQGLQFLFEYFSETQRNKGNFPGRFSGRQFSNSRSEMNVSTLELGDSALYLCASSFDSSYNSPLHFGNGTRLTVT.

The chain joins TRBV5-4 to TRBJ2-1, with D maybe TRBD1 (6 bases). The germline V gene encodes CDR1 SGHNT and CDR2 YYREEE (reference sequence). V lost 3 bases to trimming and J lost 7 bases, with 11 bases between them. CDR3 size: 13 residues. As DNA, the CDR3 is TGTGCCAGCAGCTACGACAGGCTAAATGAGCAGTTCTTC. Translating it yields CASSYDRLNEQFF.

J is TRBJ2-7 and V is TRBV7-2; 9 bases align to TRBD2. Germline CDR1 and CDR2: SGHTA and FQGNSA. The CDR3 covers 15 residues. The V and J ends lost 5 bases and 4 bases, in that order; junction bases with no gene match: 9. The CDR3 spells CASSLVAGEPYEQYF. The CDR3 DNA reads as TGTGCCAGCAGCCTAGTAGCGGGGGAACCTTACGAGCAGTACTTC.

This clone appeared a few times. The chain employs TRBV4-2 and TRBJ2-7, with TRBD1 matching over 11 bases. The CDR3 spans 16 residues. Germline assignment: CDR1 LGHNA and CDR2 YNFKEQ. The J segment lost 1 base and the V segment lost 3 bases, leaving 5 bases of the junction unmatched. CDR3 sequence reads: CASSQAGTGGSYEQYF. The CDR3, as DNA: TGTGCCAGCAGCCAGGCCGGGACAGGGGGGTCCTACGAGCAGTACTTC.

The chain carries TRBV28 and TRBJ2-5; D possibly corresponds to TRBD1 (6 bases). CDR3 length: 17 amino acids. Trimming removed 3 bases at V and 0 bases at J, with 17 bases between. Germline V CDR1 and CDR2: MDHEN, SYDVKM. The CDR3, as DNA: TGTGCCAGCAGTTTCCAACGGACAGCTGGGGACCAAGAGACCCAGTACTTC. This gives the protein CASSFQRTAGDQETQYF.

This clone was detected a few times. The V and J genes are TRBV28 and TRBJ1-2; a possible D gene is TRBD1 (6 bases). The CDR3 is 14 residues long. V was pared by 9 bases and J by 2 bases, with 16 bases between. CDR1 MDHEN and CDR2 SYDVKM come from the germline V gene. The CDR3 spells CASVQGLRNYGYTF. The CDR3 DNA reads as TGTGCCAGTGTACAGGGATTAAGGAACTATGGCTACACCTTC.

This clone came up a few times. The genes are TRBV30 and TRBJ2-3, with TRBD2 matching over 8 bases. This CDR3 has 14 amino acids. Germline CDR1 is GTSNPN and CDR2 is SVGIG (reference sequence). Trimming took 4 bases from V and 1 from J; bases not matched to a gene: 4. The CDR3 coding sequence is TGTGCCTGGATAATTAGCGGGGGCACAGATACGCAGTATTTT. The encoded protein is CAWIISGGTDTQYF. Using reference TRBV30 and TRBJ2-3 for the parts outside the CDR3, the full variable domain is SQTIHQWPATLVQPVGSPLSLECTVEGTSNPNLYWYRQAAGRGLQLLFYSVGIGQISSEVPQNLSASRPQDRQFILSSKKLLLSDSGFYLCAWIISGGTDTQYFGPGTRLTVL.

This clone was seen a handful of times. The CDR3 spells CASTTGLRGYTF. The CDR3 DNA is TGTGCCAGCACTACAGGTCTAAGAGGCTACACCTTC. V usage is TRBV28 and J usage is TRBJ1-2, with D possibly matching TRBD1 (5 bases). V was shortened by 7 bases and J by 8 bases, with 14 bases between the two germline ends. CDR1 and CDR2 from the germline V gene are MDHEN and SYDVKM. This CDR3 spans 12 amino acids.

This clone was seen more than once but under ten times. This chain connects TRBV2 to TRBJ2-4, with a possible D match to TRBD2 (5 bases). Germline loops: CDR1 SNHLY, CDR2 FYNNEI. CDR3 length equals 16 residues. The V end was cut by 5 bases, the J end by 6 bases, with 20 bases between. The CDR3 here is CASSPLSRRTGNIQYF. CDR3 nucleotide sequence: TGTGCCAGCAGTCCACTTTCTAGGAGGACGGGAAACATTCAGTACTTC.

This clone has a handful of counts. This chain connects TRBV6-5 to TRBJ2-1; D might be TRBD1 (6 bases). The CDR3 loop spans 13 amino acids. Per the germline V gene, CDR1 is MNHEY and CDR2 is SVGAGI. Trimming pared 4 bases from V and 7 bases from J, leaving 11 bases between. CDR3 nucleotide sequence: TGTGCCAGCAGTTCCACAGGGAAGAATGAGCAGTTCTTC. It codes for CASSSTGKNEQFF.

This sequence joins TRBV30 and TRBJ1-1; TRBD1 might be the D (5 bases). This CDR3 is built from 13 residues. V dropped 7 bases and J dropped 3 bases, with 15 bases sitting between them. Germline-derived CDR1 and CDR2 are GTSNPN and SVGIG (reference sequence). The DNA of the CDR3 is TGTGCCTCCTCGGGCAGCAGGGACACTGAAGCTTTCTTT. This encodes CASSGSRDTEAFF.

This clone was counted between two and nine times. This chain links TRBV7-9 with TRBJ1-1; 9 bases are shared with TRBD1. Germline CDR1 is SEHNR and CDR2 is FQNEAQ (reference sequence). The CDR3 runs 14 residues. J was trimmed by 6 bases and V by 5 bases; bases with no gene match: 7. The CDR3 DNA is TGTGCCAGCAGCGACCGGGACAGGGACGCTGAAGCTTTCTTT. The encoded protein is CASSDRDRDAEAFF.

J is TRBJ1-2 and V is TRBV6-5; D is perhaps TRBD1 (5 bases). This CDR3 spans 15 amino acids. Per germline, CDR1 MNHEY and CDR2 SVGAGI. With 2 bases removed from V and 4 bases from J, the gap between germline ends came to 14 bases. CDR3 nucleotides: TGTGCCAGCAGTTACGACAGCTCAGCCTCCTATGGCTACACCTTC. As protein: CASSYDSSASYGYTF.

V and J are TRBV5-1 and TRBJ1-4; no firm D call. Trimming took off 2 bases at V and 10 bases at J, with 9 bases between the two ends. From germline, CDR1 is SGHRS and CDR2 YFSETQ. The CDR3 spans 12 residues. This chain's CDR3 is CASSFEGGKLFF. DNA for the CDR3: TGCGCCAGCAGCTTCGAGGGTGGAAAACTGTTTTTT. Variable domain in full (rest from reference TRBV5-1 and TRBJ1-4): KAGVTQTPRYLIKTRGQQVTLSCSPISGHRSVSWYQQTPGQGLQFLFEYFSETQRNKGNFPGRFSGRQFSNSRSEMNVSTLELGDSALYLCASSFEGGKLFFGSGTQLSVL.